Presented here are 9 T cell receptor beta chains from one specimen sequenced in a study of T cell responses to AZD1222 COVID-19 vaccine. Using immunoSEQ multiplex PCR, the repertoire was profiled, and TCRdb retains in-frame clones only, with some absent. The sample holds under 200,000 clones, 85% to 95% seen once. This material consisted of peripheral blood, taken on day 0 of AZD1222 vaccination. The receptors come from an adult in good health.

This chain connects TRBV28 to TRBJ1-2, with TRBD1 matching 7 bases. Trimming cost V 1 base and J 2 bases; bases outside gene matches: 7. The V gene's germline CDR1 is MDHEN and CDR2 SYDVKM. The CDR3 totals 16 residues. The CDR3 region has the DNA TGTGCCAGCAGTTTATCTCCAGGGGGTGTGAACTATGGCTACACCTTC. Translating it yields CASSLSPGGVNYGYTF.

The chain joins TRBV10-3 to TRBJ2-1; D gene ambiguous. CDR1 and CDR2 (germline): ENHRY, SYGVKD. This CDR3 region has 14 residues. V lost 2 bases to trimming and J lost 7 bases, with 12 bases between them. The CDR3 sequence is CAISERVGKNEQFF. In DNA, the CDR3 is TGTGCCATCAGTGAGAGGGTAGGGAAGAATGAGCAGTTCTTC.

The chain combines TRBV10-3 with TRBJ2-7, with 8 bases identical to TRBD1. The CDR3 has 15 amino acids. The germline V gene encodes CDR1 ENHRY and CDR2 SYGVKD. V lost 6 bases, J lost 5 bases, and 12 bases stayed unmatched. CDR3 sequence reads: CAISTGQGRTDEQYF. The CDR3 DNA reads TGTGCCATCAGCACCGGACAGGGAAGGACCGACGAGCAGTACTTC.

CDR3 sequence reads: CASSFGLAGVTDTQYF. The DNA for the CDR3 is TGTGCCAGCAGCTTCGGACTAGCGGGGGTGACAGATACGCAGTATTTT. The chain recombines TRBV3-1 (or the pseudogene TRBV3-2) with TRBJ2-3; 13 nucleotides line up with TRBD2. The CDR3 totals 16 residues. J was trimmed by 3 bases and V by 5 bases; bases with no gene match: 5. Germline lookup yields CDR1 LGHDT and CDR2 YNNKEL (reference sequence).

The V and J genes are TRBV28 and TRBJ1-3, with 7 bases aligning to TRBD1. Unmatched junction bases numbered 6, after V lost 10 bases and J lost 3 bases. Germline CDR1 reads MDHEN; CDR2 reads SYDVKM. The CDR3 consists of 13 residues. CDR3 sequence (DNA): TGTGCCACCCAGGGGGTACTTGGAAACACCATATATTTT. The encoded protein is CATQGVLGNTIYF.

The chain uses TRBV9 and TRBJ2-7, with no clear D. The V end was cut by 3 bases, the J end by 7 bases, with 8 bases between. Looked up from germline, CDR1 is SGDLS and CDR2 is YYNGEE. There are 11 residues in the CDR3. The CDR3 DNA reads TGTGCCAGCAGCGGTCTTGGTGAGCAGTACTTC. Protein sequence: CASSGLGEQYF. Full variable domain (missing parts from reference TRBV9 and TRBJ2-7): DSGVTQTPKHLITATGQRVTLRCSPRSGDLSVYWYQQSLDQGLQFLIQYYNGEERAKGNILERFSAQQFPDLHSELNLSSLELGDSALYFCASSGLGEQYFGPGTRLTVT.

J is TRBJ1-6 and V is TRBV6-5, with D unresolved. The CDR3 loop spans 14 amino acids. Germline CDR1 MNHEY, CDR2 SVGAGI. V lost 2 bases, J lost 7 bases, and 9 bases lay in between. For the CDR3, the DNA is TGTGCCAGCAGTTACGTCCAAACCAATTCACCCCTCCACTTT. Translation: CASSYVQTNSPLHF.

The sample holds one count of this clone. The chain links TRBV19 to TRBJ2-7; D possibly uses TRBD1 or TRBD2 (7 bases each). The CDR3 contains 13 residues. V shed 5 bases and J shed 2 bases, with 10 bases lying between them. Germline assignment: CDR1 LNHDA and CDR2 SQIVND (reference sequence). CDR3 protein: CASSPGGAYEQYF. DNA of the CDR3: TGTGCCAGTAGTCCAGGGGGGGCCTACGAGCAGTACTTC. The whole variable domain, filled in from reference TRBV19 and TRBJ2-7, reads DGGITQSPKYLFRKEGQNVTLSCEQNLNHDAMYWYRQDPGQGLRLIYYSQIVNDFQKGDIAEGYSVSREKKESFPLTVTSAQKNPTAFYLCASSPGGAYEQYFGPGTRLTVT.

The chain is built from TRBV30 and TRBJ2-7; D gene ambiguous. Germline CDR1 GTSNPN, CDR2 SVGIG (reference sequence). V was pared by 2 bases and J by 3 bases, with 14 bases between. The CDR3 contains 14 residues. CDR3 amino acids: CAWSKLTKLYEQYF. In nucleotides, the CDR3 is TGTGCCTGGAGTAAGTTGACGAAGCTCTACGAGCAGTACTTC.